These 10 T cell receptor beta chains came from one sample sequenced in a study of T cells in Graves' hyperthyroidism and ophthalmopathy. RNA transcripts were the template for amplifying TCR beta CDR3 regions. The TCR CDR3 first-round RT-PCR relied on the HTBI primer set. MiXCR, run by TCRdb on the multiplex PCR reads, gives a single entry per CDR3 protein. The sample yields hundreds of thousands of distinct CDR3 sequences, approximately 15% seen once. Sequencing was performed on blood. These receptors all stem from a woman between 18 and 29 years old with Graves' hyperthyroidism.

The CDR3 region is CSASFGLAGAPDTQYF. CDR3 sequence (DNA): TGCAGTGCTAGCTTCGGACTAGCGGGAGCCCCAGATACGCAGTATTTT. The gene calls are TRBV20-1 and TRBJ2-3; 13 bases agree with TRBD2. The CDR3 runs 16 residues. V gave up 3 bases and J gave up 4 bases; unmatched junction bases: 7. CDR1 DFQATT and CDR2 SNEGSKA come from the germline V gene (reference sequence).

This clonotype was counted ten times or more. The rearrangement links TRBV3-1 to TRBJ1-1; no reliable D call. CDR1 LGHDT and CDR2 YNNKEL come from the germline V gene (reference sequence). V was trimmed by 4 bases and J by 2 bases, leaving 14 bases between them. The CDR3 sequence is 15 residues long. CDR3 region: CASSLPFGENTEAFF. The CDR3 bases are TGTGCCAGCAGCCTTCCCTTCGGGGAAAACACTGAAGCTTTCTTT.

This clonotype was counted at least ten times. CDR3 DNA sequence: TGTGCCATCAAGGGACAGGCGACTAACTATGGCTACACCTTC. Translating gives CAIKGQATNYGYTF. The chain carries TRBV10-3 and TRBJ1-2, with 8 positions matching TRBD1. Germline CDR1 ENHRY, CDR2 SYGVKD. The CDR3 is made up of 14 amino acids. The junction had 4 bases not matched to a gene; V was cut back by 7 bases and J by 0 bases.

This clonotype was counted at least ten times. This chain joins TRBV18 and TRBJ1-1, with 8 bases identical to TRBD1. Trimming cost V 7 bases and J 2 bases; bases outside gene matches: 6. The CDR3 is made up of 14 amino acids. From germline, CDR1 is KGHSH and CDR2 LQKENI. CDR3 coding DNA: TGTGCCAGCTACCAGACAGGGGATAACACTGAAGCTTTCTTT. Its translation is CASYQTGDNTEAFF.

This clonotype was picked up many times. This sequence joins TRBV3-1 and TRBJ1-5; D unresolved. CDR3 length: 14 residues. V lost 2 bases, J lost 4 bases, and 9 bases lay in between. Germline V gives CDR1 LGHDT, CDR2 YNNKEL (reference sequence). The CDR3 DNA reads as TGTGCCAGCAGCCAAAGTTGGGTTAATCAGCCCCAGCATTTT. It translates to CASSQSWVNQPQHF.

This clonotype came up many times. The V call is TRBV28, the J call TRBJ2-1; D is unclear. V was clipped by 8 bases and J by 9 bases, with 14 bases between them. The length of the CDR3 is 12 residues. CDR1 is MDHEN and CDR2 is SYDVKM in the germline V gene. In DNA, the CDR3 is TGTGCCAGCGGAGATGTAATGGTTGAGCAGTTCTTC. This sequence encodes CASGDVMVEQFF.

This clonotype was detected ten times or more. The chain recombines TRBV7-2 with TRBJ2-7; D is perhaps TRBD2 (6 bases). Germline assignment: CDR1 SGHTA and CDR2 FQGNSA. The CDR3 is made up of 16 amino acids. V was cut by 1 base and J by 2 bases, with 15 bases left in between. For the CDR3, the DNA is TGTGCCAGCAGCTTAGACGGGGGTGGGACCGCCTACGAGCAGTACTTC. Translating it yields CASSLDGGGTAYEQYF.

The chain carries TRBV27 and TRBJ2-7; D is unclear. V shed 5 bases and J shed 4 bases, with 15 bases lying between them. The CDR3 spans 14 residues. Germline V gene lookup returns CDR1 MNHEY and CDR2 SMNVEV (reference sequence). The CDR3 reads CASSPSTIGYEQYF. The CDR3 coding sequence is TGTGCCAGCAGTCCCAGCACCATAGGGTACGAGCAGTACTTC.

This clonotype was picked up many times. The V call is TRBV5-1, the J call TRBJ2-5; 10 bases match TRBD2. V was pared by 4 bases and J by 5 bases, with 8 bases of the junction left unmatched. The CDR3 contains 15 residues. CDR1 SGHRS and CDR2 YFSETQ come from the germline V gene. The CDR3 loop is CASSPSGRAGETQYF. The DNA of the CDR3 is TGCGCCAGCAGCCCAAGCGGGAGGGCCGGTGAGACCCAGTACTTC.

This sequence joins TRBV7-9 and TRBJ2-3; D is ambiguous. The germline V gene has CDR1 SEHNR and CDR2 FQNEAQ (reference sequence). V was clipped by 3 bases and J by 2 bases, with 9 bases between them. The CDR3 sequence is 14 residues long. The CDR3 sequence is CASSFSIVTDTQYF. CDR3 DNA: TGTGCCAGCAGCTTTAGTATTGTCACAGATACGCAGTATTTT.